This passage covers 5 T cell receptor beta chains from one sample sequenced in a study of cytomegalovirus exposure and HLA in healthy donors. The protocol was immunoSEQ multiplex PCR, while the TCRdb copy is restricted to in-frame clones and leaves out a portion. The sample holds about 63,000 clones; around 90% are singletons and the top ten take over 1%. Sequencing was carried out using PBMCs. The receptors originated from a woman in her late teens or twenties in good health and CMV-seronegative.

The V gene is TRBV18, the J gene TRBJ2-3, with 14 positions matching TRBD2. V shed 3 bases, J shed 3 bases, and the junction held 2 bases outside the gene matches. Germline assignment: CDR1 KGHSH and CDR2 LQKENI. CDR3 length: 16 residues. CDR3 residues: CASSPRTSGRTDTQYF. CDR3 in DNA: TGTGCCAGCTCACCTCGGACTAGCGGGAGGACAGATACGCAGTATTTT.

The V call is TRBV28, the J call TRBJ2-3; 13 bases agree with TRBD2. The CDR3 length is 17 residues. Germline CDR1 reads MDHEN; CDR2 reads SYDVKM. The V and J ends lost 6 bases and 0 bases, in that order; junction bases with no gene match: 6. CDR3 in DNA: TGTGCCAGCAGCGAACTAGCGGGGGGGTATAGCACAGATACGCAGTATTTT. Translating it yields CASSELAGGYSTDTQYF.

The chain employs TRBV10-3 and TRBJ1-1; D remains unclear. From germline, CDR1 is ENHRY and CDR2 SYGVKD. V was pared by 2 bases and J by 1 base, with 11 bases between. The CDR3 runs to 15 residues. CDR3 region: CAISEDPGRNTEAFF. In DNA, the CDR3 is TGTGCCATCAGTGAGGATCCGGGGAGGAACACTGAAGCTTTCTTT.

This clone was seen more than once but under ten times. The CDR3 coding sequence is TGTGCCAGCAGCTTAGATCTTGTGGAGCTGTTTTTT. This codes for CASSLDLVELFF. This rearrangement joins TRBV11-2 to TRBJ2-2; D unresolved. Germline CDR1 reads SGHAT; CDR2 reads FQNNGV. V gave up 0 bases and J gave up 10 bases, with 6 bases separating them. There are 12 residues in the CDR3.

The chain carries TRBV7-6 and TRBJ2-7; 10 bases are a match to TRBD1. The CDR3 spans 16 residues. With V trimmed by 0 bases and J by 3 bases, 5 bases remained unmatched. Germline V CDR1 and CDR2: SGHVS, FNYEAQ. CDR3 amino acids: CASSLAGGQGFYEQYF. Here the CDR3 DNA reads TGTGCCAGCAGCTTAGCGGGGGGACAGGGGTTCTACGAGCAGTACTTC.